A single sample is the source of the 10 T cell receptor beta chains below, sequenced in a study of T cells in Graves' hyperthyroidism and ophthalmopathy. There were TCR beta CDR3 regions amplified from RNA transcripts. In the first-round RT-PCR of the TCR CDR3, the HTBI primer set was used. TCRdb re-called the multiplex PCR reads with MiXCR, one entry per CDR3 protein. The data hold roughly 740,000 distinct CDR3 sequences, with over 15% observed a single time. The sample consisted of blood. Every receptor here comes from a man between 18 and 29 years old with Graves' hyperthyroidism.

CDR3 loop: CSARVPASLNYGYTF. CDR3 coding DNA: TGCAGTGCTAGAGTGCCAGCCAGCCTTAACTATGGCTACACCTTC. The J gene is TRBJ1-2, the V gene TRBV20-1; D gene unclear. The CDR3 has 15 residues. V lost 1 base to trimming and J lost 1 base, with 13 bases between them. Per germline, CDR1 DFQATT and CDR2 SNEGSKA (reference sequence).

This clonotype was seen ten or more times. J is TRBJ2-1 and V is TRBV7-2, with 15 bases matching TRBD2. V shed 5 bases and J 7 bases; nucleotides not matched to a gene: 6. The V gene's germline CDR1 is SGHTA and CDR2 FQGNSA. CDR3 size: 16 residues. DNA for the CDR3: TGTGCCAGCAGCCCAGGACTAGCGGGAGGGCCGAATGAGCAGTTCTTC. Residues: CASSPGLAGGPNEQFF.

The rearrangement links TRBV11-2 to TRBJ2-2, with D maybe TRBD1 (5 bases). CDR1 is SGHAT, CDR2 FQNNGV, per germline. The germline V and J ends were trimmed by 3 bases and 1 base, with 9 bases remaining between them. The CDR3 is 15 residues long. The CDR3 sequence: CASSFMTVNTGELFF. The CDR3 bases are TGTGCCAGCAGCTTTATGACAGTGAACACCGGGGAGCTGTTTTTT.

This sequence joins TRBV15 and TRBJ2-7; D may be TRBD1 (5 bases). CDR1 is LNHNV, CDR2 YYDKDF, per germline (reference sequence). CDR3 length: 11 residues. Between the trimmed V and J ends, which lost 4 bases and 5 bases, there was a span of 6 bases. Here the CDR3 DNA reads TGTGCCACCAGCAAGGGGCACGAGCAGTACTTC. This sequence encodes CATSKGHEQYF.

The CDR3 loop is CASSFTSGSFLEQFF. CDR3 nucleotide sequence: TGTGCCAGCAGCTTTACTAGCGGGAGCTTCTTGGAGCAGTTCTTC. The chain combines TRBV14 with TRBJ2-1; 11 bases are a match to TRBD2. After removal of 5 bases from V and 10 bases from J, the junction contained 10 bases not matched to a gene. The germline V gene encodes CDR1 SGHDN and CDR2 FVKESK. This CDR3 has 15 residues.

In this sample, this clonotype turned up a few times. The gene calls are TRBV24-1 and TRBJ2-3; TRBD2 matches at 9 bases. This CDR3 is built from 15 residues. Germline V CDR1 and CDR2: KGHDR, SFDVKD. V shed 4 bases and J 1 base; nucleotides not matched to a gene: 2. In DNA form, the CDR3 reads TGTGCCACCAGTGACCGGACTAGCGGCACAGATACGCAGTATTTT. Its translation: CATSDRTSGTDTQYF.

The V call is TRBV11-2, the J call TRBJ2-7; 9 bases fit TRBD1. The V and J ends lost 5 bases and 5 bases, in that order; junction bases with no gene match: 13. The CDR3 covers 16 residues. CDR1 and CDR2 from the germline V gene are SGHAT and FQNNGV. CDR3 sequence: CASSPPRRTGDHEQYF. The DNA of the CDR3 is TGTGCCAGCAGCCCACCTAGGCGGACAGGGGACCACGAGCAGTACTTC.

This clonotype was recorded many times. The chain recombines TRBV28 with TRBJ2-2, with 7 bases that match TRBD2. Germline V CDR1 and CDR2: MDHEN, SYDVKM. Trimming took 7 bases from V and 2 from J; bases not matched to a gene: 7. The CDR3 runs to 15 residues. In DNA, the CDR3 is TGTGCCAGCACACAGGCGGGGGTCAACACCGGGGAGCTGTTTTTT. Protein: CASTQAGVNTGELFF.

This clonotype occurred many times. V usage is TRBV20-1 and J usage is TRBJ2-7; D is perhaps TRBD2 (6 bases). The CDR3 runs to 14 residues. Germline assignment: CDR1 DFQATT and CDR2 SNEGSKA (reference sequence). V was pared by 1 base and J by 1 base, with 11 bases between. CDR3 protein: CSARGTRGSYEQYF. CDR3 sequence (DNA): TGCAGTGCTAGAGGGACACGGGGGTCCTACGAGCAGTACTTC.

This clonotype was seen only once. The chain links TRBV28 to TRBJ1-5; D possibly corresponds to TRBD1 (5 bases). There are 14 residues in the CDR3. In germline, CDR1 is MDHEN, CDR2 SYDVKM. V was cut by 5 bases and J by 9 bases, with 17 bases left in between. Here the CDR3 reads CASSGGTSLAPQHF. CDR3 in DNA: TGTGCCAGCAGTGGCGGGACCAGCTTGGCGCCCCAGCATTTT.